The present entry profiles one TCR beta chain with its context. The sample comes from a study of technical replicates of blood from a few donors. The CDR3 extends over 14 amino acids. CDR1 SGHRS and CDR2 YFSETQ come from the germline V gene. Unmatched junction bases numbered 4, after V lost 2 bases and J lost 4 bases. Method: immunoSEQ multiplex PCR; TCRdb's copy keeps in-frame clones and lacks some. Among 60,000 to 80,000 clones listed, 89% were seen once. The rearrangement joins TRBV5-1 to TRBJ1-2; 8 bases align to TRBD1. Sequencing used PBMCs. The receptor was derived from a human donor in good health. Some clones in this sample may be carry-over from other donors' samples. As DNA, the CDR3 is TGCGCCAGCAGCTTACGCGGGACAGGCTATGGCTACACCTTC. It is translated as CASSLRGTGYGYTF.